A selection of T cell receptor beta chains follows, all from one sample in a study of CD8 T cells in Susac syndrome. TCRdb re-called the immunoSEQ multiplex PCR reads with MiXCR, one entry per CDR3 protein. The sample shows approximately 110,000 distinct CDR3 sequences, around 95% of them seen only once. Material for sequencing was CD4+ T cells from PBMCs. These receptors were obtained from a human donor in good health. CDR3s include the opening cysteine and the closing phenylalanine or tryptophan. The order of the fields is V gene, J gene, clone size, D gene, CDR3 protein, CDR3 DNA. D genes are given only for firm matches. A clone size is listed for some rows: how often the clone was seen (once, few, many), or a class if it is expanded.

V: TRBV30; J: TRBJ2-2; size: NA; D: NA; CDR3: CAWRRTGANTGELFF; DNA: TGTGCCTGGAGGAGAACAGGCGCGAACACCGGGGAGCTGTTTTTT
V: TRBV12-3/TRBV12-4; J: TRBJ1-2; size: NA; D: NA; CDR3: CASSPQNVAHNNGYTF; DNA: TGTGCCAGCAGTCCGCAAAACGTAGCGCATAACAATGGCTACACCTTC
V: TRBV2; J: TRBJ1-2; size: NA; D: NA; CDR3: CASSGGPFNYGYTF; DNA: TGTGCCAGCAGTGGGGGACCGTTCAACTATGGCTACACCTTC
V: TRBV21-1; J: TRBJ1-5; size: NA; D: NA; CDR3: CASLRTVEEAQHF; DNA: TGTGCCAGCCTTCGGACGGTCGAAGAAGCCCAGCATTTT
V: TRBV11-2; J: TRBJ2-3; size: NA; D: NA; CDR3: CASSSEGAGITDTQYF; DNA: TGTGCCAGCAGCTCCGAGGGGGCGGGGATCACAGATACGCAGTATTTT
V: TRBV2; J: TRBJ2-2; size: once; D: TRBD2; CDR3: CASSESSGRAGELFF; DNA: TGTGCCAGCAGTGAGAGTAGCGGGAGGGCCGGGGAGCTGTTTTTT
V: TRBV7-9; J: TRBJ1-1; size: NA; D: NA; CDR3: CASSGWVGTEAFF; DNA: TGTGCCAGCAGCGGCTGGGTGGGCACTGAAGCTTTCTTT
V: TRBV2; J: TRBJ2-3; size: once; D: NA; CDR3: CASSVRQPRAEDTQYF; DNA: TGTGCCAGCAGTGTCCGACAACCTCGTGCCGAAGATACGCAGTATTTT
V: TRBV29-1; J: TRBJ2-7; size: NA; D: NA; CDR3: CSVEGLGPAEQYF; DNA: TGCAGCGTTGAAGGGTTGGGACCCGCCGAGCAGTACTTC
V: TRBV9; J: TRBJ2-7; size: NA; D: TRBD2; CDR3: CASSVGTSGSPGSYNEQYF; DNA: TGTGCCAGCAGCGTCGGGACTAGCGGGAGTCCCGGGTCCTATAACGAGCAGTACTTC
V: TRBV6-1; J: TRBJ2-6; size: once; D: NA; CDR3: CASRREGVGANVLTF; DNA: TGTGCCAGCAGGAGAGAAGGGGTCGGGGCCAACGTCCTGACTTTC
V: TRBV12-5; J: TRBJ2-5; size: NA; D: TRBD2; CDR3: CASGPRLAGPQETQYF; DNA: TGTGCTAGTGGACCCCGACTAGCGGGCCCCCAAGAGACCCAGTACTTC
V: TRBV6-5; J: TRBJ1-1; size: NA; D: NA; CDR3: CASNSPGNTEAFF; DNA: TGTGCCAGCAACTCCCCCGGGAACACTGAAGCTTTCTTT
V: TRBV20-1; J: TRBJ2-2; size: NA; D: NA; CDR3: CSARDISGELFF; DNA: TGCAGTGCTAGAGACATCTCCGGGGAGCTGTTTTTT
V: TRBV12-5; J: TRBJ2-1; size: NA; D: NA; CDR3: CASGLRSSYNEQFF; DNA: TGTGCTAGTGGTTTGAGGAGTTCCTACAATGAGCAGTTCTTC
V: TRBV30; J: TRBJ2-2; size: once; D: TRBD1; CDR3: CAWGQGMGGELFF; DNA: TGTGCCTGGGGACAGGGGATGGGCGGGGAGCTGTTTTTT
V: TRBV9; J: TRBJ2-7; size: NA; D: TRBD1; CDR3: CASSPPGTGFNEQYF; DNA: TGTGCCAGCAGCCCCCCCGGGACAGGGTTCAACGAGCAGTACTTC
V: TRBV19; J: TRBJ1-5; size: NA; D: TRBD1; CDR3: CASRTTGVGQPQHF; DNA: TGTGCCAGTAGGACTACAGGGGTTGGTCAGCCCCAGCATTTT
V: TRBV5-1; J: TRBJ2-6; size: NA; D: NA; CDR3: CASSRAISISGANVLTF; DNA: TGCGCCAGCAGCCGCGCGATTTCGATCTCTGGGGCCAACGTCCTGACTTTC
V: TRBV29-1; J: TRBJ2-4; size: NA; D: TRBD2; CDR3: CSAAGGQTHIQYF; DNA: TGCAGCGCCGCGGGGGGGCAGACACACATTCAGTACTTC
V: TRBV5-1; J: TRBJ2-3; size: NA; D: TRBD2; CDR3: CASSQGLARGTDTQYF; DNA: TGCGCCAGCAGCCAGGGACTAGCGCGAGGCACAGATACGCAGTATTTT
V: TRBV5-1; J: TRBJ2-7; size: NA; D: NA; CDR3: CASSLTGTRSYEQYF; DNA: TGCGCCAGCAGCTTGACCGGGACACGATCCTACGAGCAGTACTTC
V: TRBV2; J: TRBJ2-3; size: NA; D: TRBD1; CDR3: CASSGDRGQTDTQYF; DNA: TGTGCCAGCAGTGGGGACAGGGGGCAGACAGATACGCAGTATTTT
V: TRBV3-1; J: TRBJ2-7; size: NA; D: TRBD2; CDR3: CASSRLAGPYEQYF; DNA: TGTGCCAGCAGCCGGCTAGCGGGGCCATACGAGCAGTACTTC
V: TRBV5-6; J: TRBJ1-1; size: NA; D: NA; CDR3: CASSLSGTVNTEAFF; DNA: TGTGCCAGCAGCTTGTCCGGGACGGTGAACACTGAAGCTTTCTTT
V: TRBV4-1; J: TRBJ2-5; size: once; D: NA; CDR3: CASSQDGSTVTQETQYF; DNA: TGCGCCAGCAGCCAAGATGGATCGACCGTTACTCAAGAGACCCAGTACTTC
V: TRBV2; J: TRBJ2-7; size: NA; D: NA; CDR3: CASSPDRPYSYEQYF; DNA: TGTGCCAGCAGCCCCGACAGGCCCTATTCCTACGAGCAGTACTTC
V: TRBV18; J: TRBJ1-1; size: NA; D: NA; CDR3: CASSFGTVMNTEAFF; DNA: TGTGCCAGCTCATTTGGGACGGTGATGAACACTGAAGCTTTCTTT
V: TRBV15; J: TRBJ2-2; size: NA; D: NA; CDR3: CATSRGSIHGELFF; DNA: TGTGCCACCAGCAGGGGGTCAATCCACGGGGAGCTGTTTTTT
V: TRBV5-4; J: TRBJ1-6; size: NA; D: TRBD1; CDR3: CASSLEGAYSPLHF; DNA: TGTGCCAGCAGCCTTGAGGGGGCATATTCACCCCTCCACTTT
V: TRBV29-1; J: TRBJ2-3; size: NA; D: NA; CDR3: CSVAGQSFTDTQYF; DNA: TGCAGCGTTGCCGGGCAGAGCTTCACAGATACGCAGTATTTT
V: TRBV24-1; J: TRBJ2-3; size: NA; D: TRBD1; CDR3: CATSDSTGTVNTDTQYF; DNA: TGTGCCACCAGTGATAGTACCGGGACAGTGAACACAGATACGCAGTATTTT
V: TRBV2; J: TRBJ2-5; size: NA; D: NA; CDR3: CASSPGTYGETQYF; DNA: TGTGCCAGCAGTCCCGGGACTTACGGAGAGACCCAGTACTTC
V: TRBV30; J: TRBJ1-5; size: NA; D: NA; CDR3: CAWSSTLGSQPQHF; DNA: TGTGCCTGGAGTTCGACCCTAGGGTCCCAGCCCCAGCATTTT
V: TRBV7-9; J: TRBJ2-7; size: once; D: TRBD1; CDR3: CASSLDGQGVYEQYF; DNA: TGTGCCAGCAGCTTAGACGGACAGGGCGTCTACGAGCAGTACTTC
V: TRBV4-3; J: TRBJ2-1; size: NA; D: TRBD2; CDR3: CAPAGGHWRGYNEQFF; DNA: TGCGCCCCAGCGGGAGGGCATTGGAGGGGTTACAATGAGCAGTTCTTC
V: TRBV29-1; J: TRBJ2-7; size: NA; D: TRBD2; CDR3: CSVRAGGSYEQYF; DNA: TGCAGCGTTAGAGCGGGAGGGTCCTACGAGCAGTACTTC
V: TRBV15; J: TRBJ2-7; size: NA; D: NA; CDR3: CATSRDVLAPYEQYF; DNA: TGTGCCACCAGCAGAGATGTTCTAGCGCCCTACGAGCAGTACTTC
V: TRBV5-1; J: TRBJ2-5; size: NA; D: NA; CDR3: CASSFRVEETQYF; DNA: TGCGCCAGCAGCTTTAGAGTTGAAGAGACCCAGTACTTC
V: TRBV7-8; J: TRBJ2-2; size: NA; D: TRBD2; CDR3: CASSHKRTSVFTGELFF; DNA: TGTGCCAGCAGCCATAAGAGGACTAGCGTTTTCACCGGGGAGCTGTTTTTT
V: TRBV7-2; J: TRBJ1-2; size: NA; D: NA; CDR3: CASSLGVQGYGYTF; DNA: TGTGCCAGCAGCTTAGGCGTACAGGGTTATGGCTACACCTTC
V: TRBV7-2; J: TRBJ1-5; size: NA; D: TRBD1; CDR3: CASSPGQGRGNQPQHF; DNA: TGTGCCAGCAGCCCAGGACAGGGAAGAGGTAATCAGCCCCAGCATTTT
V: TRBV19; J: TRBJ1-5; size: NA; D: NA; CDR3: CASTTTGGNQPQHF; DNA: TGTGCCAGTACCACCACCGGAGGCAATCAGCCCCAGCATTTT
V: TRBV4-3; J: TRBJ2-7; size: NA; D: TRBD2; CDR3: CASSQEALAGGTTYEQYF; DNA: TGCGCCAGCAGCCAAGAGGCTCTGGCGGGAGGTACAACCTACGAGCAGTACTTC
V: TRBV2; J: TRBJ1-4; size: NA; D: NA; CDR3: CASRPRATNEKLFF; DNA: TGTGCCAGCAGACCCAGGGCAACTAATGAAAAACTGTTTTTT
V: TRBV29-1; J: TRBJ2-5; size: NA; D: NA; CDR3: CSVKTQFGETQYF; DNA: TGCAGCGTTAAAACTCAATTTGGAGAGACCCAGTACTTC
V: TRBV27; J: TRBJ2-1; size: NA; D: NA; CDR3: CASLRARGGSYNEQFF; DNA: NA
V: TRBV30; J: TRBJ1-5; size: NA; D: NA; CDR3: CAWSVGYPGSKAQHF; DNA: TGTGCCTGGAGTGTAGGATATCCAGGGTCAAAGGCCCAGCATTTT
V: TRBV14; J: TRBJ1-2; size: once; D: TRBD1; CDR3: CASSQDGRGYGYTF; DNA: TGTGCCAGCAGCCAAGATGGCAGGGGGTACGGCTACACCTTC
V: TRBV9; J: TRBJ2-3; size: NA; D: TRBD2; CDR3: CASSADLAASTDTQYF; DNA: TGTGCCAGCAGCGCTGATCTAGCGGCTAGCACAGATACGCAGTATTTT
V: TRBV21-1; J: TRBJ2-7; size: NA; D: NA; CDR3: CASSALGQGKTYEQYF; DNA: TGTGCCAGCAGCGCTCTGGGACAGGGGAAAACCTACGAGCAGTACTTC
V: TRBV7-2; J: TRBJ1-2; size: NA; D: NA; CDR3: CASSATYRNGVGYTF; DNA: TGTGCCAGCAGCGCGACTTACCGAAACGGTGTAGGCTACACCTTC
V: TRBV20-1; J: TRBJ2-7; size: NA; D: NA; CDR3: CSAPSGTPYEQYF; DNA: TGCAGTGCCCCCTCCGGGACCCCCTACGAGCAGTACTTC
V: TRBV12-3/TRBV12-4; J: TRBJ2-3; size: NA; D: TRBD1; CDR3: CASRRTGSSTDTQYF; DNA: TGTGCCAGCAGGAGGACAGGGTCTAGCACAGATACGCAGTATTTT
V: TRBV12-3/TRBV12-4; J: TRBJ1-1; size: NA; D: NA; CDR3: CASSFQGFTEAFF; DNA: TGTGCCAGCAGTTTTCAGGGATTCACTGAAGCTTTCTTT
V: TRBV25-1; J: TRBJ1-1; size: NA; D: NA; CDR3: CASSTVADTEAFF; DNA: TGTGCCAGCAGTACAGTAGCTGACACTGAAGCTTTCTTT
V: TRBV20-1; J: TRBJ2-3; size: NA; D: NA; CDR3: CSARTDTQYF; DNA: TGCAGTGCCCGCACAGATACGCAGTATTTT
V: TRBV7-2; J: TRBJ2-3; size: NA; D: TRBD2; CDR3: CASSSSGKDVDTQYF; DNA: TGTGCCAGCAGCTCTAGCGGAAAAGATGTAGATACGCAGTATTTT
V: TRBV7-2; J: TRBJ1-2; size: NA; D: NA; CDR3: CASSLTPYGYTF; DNA: TGTGCCAGCAGCTTAACACCCTATGGCTACACCTTC
V: TRBV7-2; J: TRBJ2-3; size: NA; D: TRBD2; CDR3: CASSLIGRGGTTDTQYF; DNA: TGTGCCAGCAGCCTAATAGGGAGGGGAGGGACCACAGATACGCAGTATTTT